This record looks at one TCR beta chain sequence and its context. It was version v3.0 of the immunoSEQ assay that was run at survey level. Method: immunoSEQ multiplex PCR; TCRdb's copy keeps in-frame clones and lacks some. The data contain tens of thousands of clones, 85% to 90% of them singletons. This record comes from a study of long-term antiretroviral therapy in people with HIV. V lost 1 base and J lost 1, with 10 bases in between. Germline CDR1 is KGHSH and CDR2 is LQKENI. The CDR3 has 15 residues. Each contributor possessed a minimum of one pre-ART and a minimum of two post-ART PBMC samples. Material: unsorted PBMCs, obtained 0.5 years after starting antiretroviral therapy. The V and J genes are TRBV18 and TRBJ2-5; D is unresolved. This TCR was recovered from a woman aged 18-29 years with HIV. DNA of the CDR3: TGTGCCAGCTCACCACGGGGAAGGGCCCAAGAGACCCAGTACTTC. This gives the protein CASSPRGRAQETQYF. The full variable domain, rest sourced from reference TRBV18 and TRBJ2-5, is NAGVMQNPRHLVRRRGQEARLRCSPMKGHSHVYWYRQLPEEGLKFMVYLQKENIIDESGMPKERFSAEFPKEGPSILRIQQVVRGDSAAYFCASSPRGRAQETQYFGPGTRLLVL.